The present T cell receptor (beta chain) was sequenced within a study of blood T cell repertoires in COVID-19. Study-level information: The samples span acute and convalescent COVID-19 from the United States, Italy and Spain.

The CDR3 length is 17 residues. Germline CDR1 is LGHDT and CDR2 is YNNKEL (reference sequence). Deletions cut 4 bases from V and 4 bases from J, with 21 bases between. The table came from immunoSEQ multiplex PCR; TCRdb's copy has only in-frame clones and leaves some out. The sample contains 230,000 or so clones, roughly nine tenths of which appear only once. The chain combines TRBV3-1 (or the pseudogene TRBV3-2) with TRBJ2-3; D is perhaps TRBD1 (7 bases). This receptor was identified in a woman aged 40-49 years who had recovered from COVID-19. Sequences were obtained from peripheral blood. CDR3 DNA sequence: TGTGCCAGCAGCCCGGACTCAGCGGGTCAGGGGGCAGATACGCAGTATTTT. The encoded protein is CASSPDSAGQGADTQYF.